Below, 2 T cell receptor beta chains from the same sample are listed, as sequenced in a study of persistence of HIV-infected CD4 T cells. Cells were stimulated with CMV-infected fibroblast lysates at roughly 10 ug/mL. CD40L-negative CD69-negative CD45RO-high memory CD4+ T cells were sorted as populations depleted of antigen-responding cells. Their antigen targets remain unknown. The immunoSEQ assay was version 4, run in survey mode. Assay: immunoSEQ multiplex PCR; the TCRdb copy retains only in-frame clones and omits some. The sample shows roughly 35,000 clones, around 80% of them seen only once. Sequenced material: CD4+ T cells sorted from PBMCs after approximately 20-hour stimulation, taken from a patient who received antiretroviral therapy. All receptors derive from an adult man with HIV who was CMV-seropositive.

This chain joins TRBV27 and TRBJ1-4; a weak D match, TRBD1 (5 bases). V lost 4 bases, J lost 8 bases, and 17 bases lay in between. The CDR3 sequence is 15 residues long. Germline CDR1 and CDR2: MNHEY and SMNVEV (reference sequence). CDR3 in DNA: TGTGCCAGCAGTTGGGGATACTCCGGGGGGGAAAAACTGTTTTTT. Translation: CASSWGYSGGEKLFF.

The gene calls are TRBV6-6 and TRBJ2-2; 11 bases are shared with TRBD1. Losses at the gene ends were 5 bases for V and 3 bases for J; bases not matched to a gene: 5. The CDR3 contains 16 residues. Per germline, CDR1 MNHNY and CDR2 SVGAGI (reference sequence). CDR3 sequence: CASSPGTGGYTGELFF. In DNA, the CDR3 is TGTGCCAGCAGTCCCGGGACAGGGGGTTACACCGGGGAGCTGTTTTTT.